Shown below are 23 T cell receptor beta chains from a single sample sequenced in a study of identical twins (dated by TCRdb to the mid-2010s). The library came from 5' RACE. TCRdb lists the instrument as Illumina HiSeq 2000. Using fastp at Q25 and MiXCR, TCRdb reprocessed the public reads and kept productive beta chains. Here each entry gathers all rows of one CDR3 protein and keeps the most common genes and DNA. The sample contains 500,000 or so distinct CDR3 sequences, 13% to 15% of them found a single time. The ten largest clones add up to 0.5% to 0.65% of the sample. The same sample was also used in a study of yellow fever vaccine responses in identical twins.

Sequencing was performed on CD4+ T cells sorted from blood. These TCRs come from a woman aged 18-29 years in good health.

This chain links TRBV10-3 with TRBJ2-7; the D is unclear. Germline V CDR1 and CDR2: ENHRY, SYGVKD. The length of the CDR3 is 15 residues. The V and J ends lost 6 bases and 0 bases respectively, with 15 bases between them. DNA for the CDR3: TGTGCCATCAGGTCCACCTATGCGGACTCCTACGAGCAGTACTTC. Translation gives CAIRSTYADSYEQYF.

CDR3 residues: CASRERVGSYYNEQFF. The CDR3 DNA is TGCGCCAGCAGAGAAAGAGTTGGCAGCTACTACAATGAGCAGTTCTTC. This chain uses TRBV4-1 with TRBJ2-1; D remains unclear. The germline V gene has CDR1 MGHRA and CDR2 YSYEKL. The germline V and J ends were trimmed by 6 bases and 3 bases, with 18 bases remaining between them. The CDR3 totals 16 residues.

The CDR3: CASSLGAGTSGRASQETQYF. CDR3 coding DNA: TGTGCCAGCAGTTTAGGGGCCGGGACTAGCGGGAGGGCGTCACAAGAGACCCAGTACTTC. The chain couples TRBV12-3 or TRBV12-4 to TRBJ2-5; 16 bases match TRBD2. The CDR3 is made up of 20 amino acids. The trim removed 1 base at V and 2 bases at J, leaving 10 bases unmatched.

This chain links TRBV2 with TRBJ1-1; D is unresolved. The CDR3 is 15 residues long. Germline CDR1 reads SNHLY; CDR2 reads FYNNEI. V was pared by 6 bases and J by 4 bases, with 18 bases between. As DNA, the CDR3 is TGTGCCAGCAGCCTAGTGTGGGGAAAGGCCACTGAAGCTTTCTTT. It specifies CASSLVWGKATEAFF.

This clonotype has only a few counts. V and J are TRBV18 and TRBJ2-1; 14 nucleotides match TRBD2. With 3 bases clipped from V and 6 bases from J, the junction kept 7 bases outside the gene matches. The CDR3 has 17 residues. Germline V gives CDR1 KGHSH, CDR2 LQKENI. The CDR3 nucleotides are TGTGCCAGCTCACCGGGGACTAGCGGGAGTCCGCGCAATGAGCAGTTCTTC. Protein product: CASSPGTSGSPRNEQFF.

The V and J genes are TRBV14 and TRBJ2-7, with D possibly being TRBD1 (6 bases). The CDR3 is made up of 16 amino acids. Trimming cost V 0 bases and J 5 bases, with 17 bases left between them. CDR1 and CDR2 (germline): SGHDN, FVKESK. CDR3 residues: CASSQDYGTPSHEQYF. The CDR3 DNA follows: TGTGCCAGCAGCCAAGATTACGGGACACCATCCCACGAGCAGTACTTC. Supplemented by reference TRBV14 and TRBJ2-7, the full variable domain reads EAGVTQFPSHSVIEKGQTVTLRCDPISGHDNLYWYRRVMGKEIKFLLHFVKESKQDESGMPNNRFLAERTGGTYSTLKVQPAELEDSGVYFCASSQDYGTPSHEQYFGPGTRLTVT.

This clonotype was detected only a few times. This rearrangement joins TRBV12-3 or TRBV12-4 to TRBJ2-7; 8 bases match TRBD1. Trimming cost V 3 bases and J 5 bases; bases outside gene matches: 3. The CDR3 sequence is 13 residues long. CDR3 residues: CASSFDRGNEQYF. The CDR3 DNA follows: TGTGCCAGCAGTTTTGACAGGGGCAACGAGCAGTACTTC.

This clonotype has just a few counts. In DNA form, the CDR3 reads TGTGCCAGCAACCAAGAGGGGGTTCCGACTAGCGGAATGTACAATGAGCAGTTCTTC. It specifies CASNQEGVPTSGMYNEQFF. The V and J genes are TRBV11-1 and TRBJ2-1, with TRBD2 matching over 9 bases. CDR3 length: 19 amino acids. V lost 7 bases and J lost 4; bases outside the gene matches: 20. Germline lookup yields CDR1 SGHAT and CDR2 FQDESV (reference sequence).

The gene calls are TRBV7-2 and TRBJ2-2, with D hard to call. Germline V CDR1 and CDR2: SGHTA, FQGNSA. V was clipped by 6 bases and J by 2 bases, with 13 bases between them. The CDR3 contains 15 residues. This CDR3 reads CASRSYSGNTGELFF. The CDR3 DNA sequence: TGTGCCAGCAGGTCATATTCAGGAAACACCGGGGAGCTGTTTTTT.

The chain joins TRBV11-2 to TRBJ2-7; possible D gene TRBD1, 7 bases. V was pared by 1 base and J by 12 bases, with 19 bases between. This CDR3 spans 14 amino acids. Germline CDR1 reads SGHAT; CDR2 reads FQNNGV. The CDR3, as DNA: TGTGCCAGCAGCTTAGCCGGTGGCAGGGGGGTTCCGTACTTC. This encodes CASSLAGGRGVPYF.

V usage is TRBV12-3 or TRBV12-4 and J usage is TRBJ2-3; 8 bases align to TRBD1. The CDR3 is 15 amino acids. Trimming removed 1 base from V and 4 bases from J; junction bases left unmatched: 4. The CDR3 nucleotides read TGTGCCAGCAGTTTAGGCCAGGGGGCCGCAGATACGCAGTATTTT. Translated, it gives CASSLGQGAADTQYF.

This clonotype was seen only a few times. This rearrangement joins TRBV28 to TRBJ2-7; the match to TRBD2 covers 10 bases. This CDR3 is built from 13 residues. V shed 7 bases and J 2 bases; nucleotides not matched to a gene: 2. Germline CDR1 MDHEN, CDR2 SYDVKM. CDR3 bases: TGTGCCAGCATCAGCGGGAGGGCCTACGAGCAGTACTTC. Translation gives CASISGRAYEQYF.

J is TRBJ2-3 and V is TRBV7-8; TRBD2 matches 11 bases. The J segment lost 4 bases and the V segment lost 5 bases, leaving 8 bases of the junction unmatched. Germline CDR1 SGHVS, CDR2 FQNEAQ. The CDR3 runs 16 residues. CDR3 in DNA: TGTGCCAGCAGCCCCCTAGCGGGAGGACGGTCAGATACGCAGTATTTT. It translates to CASSPLAGGRSDTQYF.

A word on this clonotype: One end of the junction fails to match germline, which may point to a read error. This chain links TRBV2 with TRBJ2-7, with 10 positions matching TRBD1. The CDR3 has 14 residues. Germline lookup yields CDR1 SNHLY and CDR2 FYNNEI. CDR3 in amino acids: CATSQGQGNYEQYF. CDR3 nucleotide sequence: TGTGCCACCAGTCAGGGACAGGGGAACTACGAGCAGTACTTC.

This clonotype came up a few times. V is TRBV12-3 or TRBV12-4 and J is TRBJ2-5; 7 bases agree with TRBD1. V trimming: 6 bases; J trimming: 1 base; junction bases outside the gene matches: 8. The CDR3 has 15 residues. CDR3 protein: CASRQQGSVQETQYF. The CDR3 nucleotides read TGTGCCAGCAGGCAACAGGGGTCCGTCCAAGAGACCCAGTACTTC.

This clonotype was counted only a few times. The genes are TRBV7-3 and TRBJ2-1; D is undetermined. The germline V gene has CDR1 SGHTA and CDR2 FQGTGA. V was pared by 4 bases and J by 7 bases, with 29 bases between. CDR3 size: 19 residues. CDR3 in amino acids: CASSSSTPLGLSPGNEQFF. CDR3 nucleotide sequence: TGTGCCAGCAGCTCCAGTACCCCTTTAGGGCTGTCCCCCGGGAATGAGCAGTTCTTC.

The chain has TRBV28 and TRBJ2-4; D perhaps matches TRBD2 (7 bases). Germline loops: CDR1 MDHEN, CDR2 SYDVKM. The CDR3 contains 17 residues. With 2 bases removed from V and 5 bases from J, the gap between germline ends came to 19 bases. The CDR3 nucleotides read TGTGCCAGCAGTTTAGGGGGGGGTACAGGGAACGAAAACATTCAGTACTTC. Translation: CASSLGGGTGNENIQYF.

The chain is built from TRBV5-1 and TRBJ2-2; 8 bases agree with TRBD1. There are 13 residues in the CDR3. J gave up 6 bases and V 7 bases, and 5 bases lay outside the gene matches. Looked up from germline, CDR1 is SGHRS and CDR2 is YFSETQ. CDR3 sequence (DNA): TGCGCCAGCGGACAGGGAAAAGCCGGGGAGCTGTTTTTT. Translation: CASGQGKAGELFF.

This clonotype turned up a few times. The gene calls are TRBV21-1 and TRBJ2-7. TRBV21-1 is labeled a pseudogene. The CDR3 runs 14 residues. CDR3 protein: CASSKKYTPYEQYF. CDR3 nucleotide sequence: TGTGCCAGCAGCAAAAAATACACCCCCTACGAGCAGTACTTC.

In its sample, this clonotype was seen many times. The chain couples TRBV27 to TRBJ2-7; 10 positions agree with TRBD1. Germline CDR1 MNHEY, CDR2 SMNVEV (reference sequence). The CDR3 totals 12 residues. Unmatched junction bases numbered 4, after V lost 8 bases and J lost 6 bases. CDR3 residues: CASGDRGGEQYF. CDR3 sequence (DNA): TGTGCCAGCGGGGACAGGGGCGGCGAGCAGTACTTC.

The V call is TRBV29-1, the J call TRBJ2-7, with 9 bases aligning to TRBD1. This CDR3 spans 13 amino acids. Germline assignment: CDR1 SQVTM and CDR2 ANQGSEA. V lost 4 bases, J lost 6 bases, and 7 bases stayed unmatched. The CDR3 here is CSVGRGQGSEQYF. In nucleotides, the CDR3 is TGCAGCGTTGGTAGGGGACAGGGTTCCGAGCAGTACTTC.

This clonotype came up a few times. The chain links TRBV20-1 to TRBJ2-7; no clear D gene. Germline loops: CDR1 DFQATT, CDR2 SNEGSKA (reference sequence). The V and J ends lost 3 bases and 2 bases respectively, with 11 bases between them. This CDR3 contains 13 residues. In nucleotides, the CDR3 is TGCAGTGCTAGGGACGCGGCAGCCTACGAGCAGTACTTC. This gives the protein CSARDAAAYEQYF.

This clonotype was detected only a few times. The chain has TRBV7-7 and TRBJ2-1; D possibly corresponds to TRBD2 (5 bases). The CDR3 sequence is 13 residues long. Germline values: CDR1 SSHAT, CDR2 FNYEAQ (reference sequence). CDR3 protein: CASAVAGGNEQFF. CDR3 coding DNA: TGTGCTAGCGCTGTCGCGGGCGGGAATGAGCAGTTCTTC.